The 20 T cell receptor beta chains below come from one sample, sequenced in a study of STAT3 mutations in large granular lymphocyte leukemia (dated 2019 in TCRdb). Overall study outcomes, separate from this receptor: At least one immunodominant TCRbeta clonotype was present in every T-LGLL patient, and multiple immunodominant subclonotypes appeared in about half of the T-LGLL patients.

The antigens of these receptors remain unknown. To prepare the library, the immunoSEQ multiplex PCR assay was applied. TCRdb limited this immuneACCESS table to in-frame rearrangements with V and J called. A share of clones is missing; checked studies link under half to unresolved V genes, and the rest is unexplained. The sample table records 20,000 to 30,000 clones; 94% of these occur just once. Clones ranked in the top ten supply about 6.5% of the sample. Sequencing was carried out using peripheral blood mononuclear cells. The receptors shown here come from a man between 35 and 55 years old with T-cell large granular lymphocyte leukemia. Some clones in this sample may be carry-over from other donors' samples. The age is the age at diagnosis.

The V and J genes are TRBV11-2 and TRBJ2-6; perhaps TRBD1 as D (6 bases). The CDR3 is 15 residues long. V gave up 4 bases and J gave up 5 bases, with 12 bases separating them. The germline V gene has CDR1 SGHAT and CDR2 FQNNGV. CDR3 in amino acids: CASSSGTGRANVLTF. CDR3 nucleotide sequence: TGTGCCAGCAGCTCGGGAACAGGGAGGGCCAACGTCCTGACTTTC.

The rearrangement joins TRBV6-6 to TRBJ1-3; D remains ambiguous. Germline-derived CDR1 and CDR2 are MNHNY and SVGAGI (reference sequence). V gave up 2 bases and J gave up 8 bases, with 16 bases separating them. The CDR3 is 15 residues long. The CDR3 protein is CASSYGVLDGYTIYF. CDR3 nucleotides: TGTGCCAGCAGTTACGGCGTCTTAGATGGTTACACCATATATTTT.

The CDR3 sequence: CASSRPGQGGTYGYTF. CDR3 nucleotides: TGTGCCAGCTCACGCCCGGGACAAGGAGGGACCTATGGCTACACCTTC. The chain uses TRBV18 and TRBJ1-2; tentatively, D is TRBD1 (6 bases). Trimming removed 4 bases from V and 4 bases from J, with 19 bases in between. CDR1 and CDR2 from the germline V gene are KGHSH and LQKENI. The CDR3 sequence is 16 residues long.

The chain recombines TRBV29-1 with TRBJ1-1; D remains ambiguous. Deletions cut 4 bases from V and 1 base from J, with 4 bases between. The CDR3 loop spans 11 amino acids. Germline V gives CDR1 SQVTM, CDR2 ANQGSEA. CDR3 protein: CSVAQNTEAFF. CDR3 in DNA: TGCAGCGTTGCACAGAACACTGAAGCTTTCTTT.

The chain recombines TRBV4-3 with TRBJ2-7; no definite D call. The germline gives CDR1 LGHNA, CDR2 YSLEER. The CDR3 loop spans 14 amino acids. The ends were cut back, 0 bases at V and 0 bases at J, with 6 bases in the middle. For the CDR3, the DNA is TGCGCCAGCAGCCAAGAAAGGGACTCCTACGAGCAGTACTTC. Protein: CASSQERDSYEQYF.

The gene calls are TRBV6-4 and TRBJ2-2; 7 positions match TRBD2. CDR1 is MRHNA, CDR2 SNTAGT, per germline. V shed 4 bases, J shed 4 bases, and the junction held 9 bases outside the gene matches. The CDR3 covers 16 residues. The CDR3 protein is CASSARRGVGTGELFF. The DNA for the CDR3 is TGTGCCAGCAGTGCCCGACGGGGGGTTGGCACCGGGGAGCTGTTTTTT.

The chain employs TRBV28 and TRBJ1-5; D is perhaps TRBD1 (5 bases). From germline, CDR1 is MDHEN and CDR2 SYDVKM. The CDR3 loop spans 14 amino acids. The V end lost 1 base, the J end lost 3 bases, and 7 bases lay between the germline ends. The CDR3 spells CASSLLGDNQPQHF. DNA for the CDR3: TGTGCCAGCAGTTTATTGGGGGACAATCAGCCCCAGCATTTT. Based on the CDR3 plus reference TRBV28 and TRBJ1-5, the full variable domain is DVKVTQSSRYLVKRTGEKVFLECVQDMDHENMFWYRQDPGLGLRLIYFSYDVKMKEKGDIPEGYSVSREKKERFSLILESASTNQTSMYLCASSLLGDNQPQHFGDGTRLSIL.

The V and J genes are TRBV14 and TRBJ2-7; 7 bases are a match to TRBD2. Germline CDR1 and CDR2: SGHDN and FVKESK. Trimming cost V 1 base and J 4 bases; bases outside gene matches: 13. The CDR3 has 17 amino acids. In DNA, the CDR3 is TGTGCCAGCAGCCAAGTGCAGCTAGCGGAGCCAGATTACGAGCAGTACTTC. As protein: CASSQVQLAEPDYEQYF. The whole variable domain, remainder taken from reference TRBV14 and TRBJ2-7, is EAGVTQFPSHSVIEKGQTVTLRCDPISGHDNLYWYRRVMGKEIKFLLHFVKESKQDESGMPNNRFLAERTGGTYSTLKVQPAELEDSGVYFCASSQVQLAEPDYEQYFGPGTRLTVT.

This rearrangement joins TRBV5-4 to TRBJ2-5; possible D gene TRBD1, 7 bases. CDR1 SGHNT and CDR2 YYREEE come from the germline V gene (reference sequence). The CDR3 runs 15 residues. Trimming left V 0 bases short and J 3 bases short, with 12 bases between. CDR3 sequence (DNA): TGTGCCAGCAGCTTGGATGGAGGGGGCGAAGAGACCCAGTACTTC. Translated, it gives CASSLDGGGEETQYF.

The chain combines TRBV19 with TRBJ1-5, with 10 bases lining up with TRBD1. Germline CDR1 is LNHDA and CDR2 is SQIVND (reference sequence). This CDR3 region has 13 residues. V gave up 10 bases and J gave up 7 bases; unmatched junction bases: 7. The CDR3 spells CATSGTGEQPQHF. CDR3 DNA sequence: TGTGCCACCTCCGGGACAGGGGAGCAGCCCCAGCATTTT.

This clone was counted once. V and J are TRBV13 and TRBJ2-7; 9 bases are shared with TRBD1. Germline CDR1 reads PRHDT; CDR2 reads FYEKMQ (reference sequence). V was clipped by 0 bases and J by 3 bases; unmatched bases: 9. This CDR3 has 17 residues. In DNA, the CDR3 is TGTGCCAGCAGCTTAGGCCCCCCGGGACAGGGTCGCTACGAGCAGTACTTC. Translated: CASSLGPPGQGRYEQYF.

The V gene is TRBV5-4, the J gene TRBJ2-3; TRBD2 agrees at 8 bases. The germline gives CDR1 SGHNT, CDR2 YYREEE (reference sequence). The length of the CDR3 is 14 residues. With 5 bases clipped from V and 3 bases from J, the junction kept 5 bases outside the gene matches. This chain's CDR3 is CASSRGLETDTQYF. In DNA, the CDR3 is TGTGCCAGCAGTCGGGGACTAGAGACAGATACGCAGTATTTT.

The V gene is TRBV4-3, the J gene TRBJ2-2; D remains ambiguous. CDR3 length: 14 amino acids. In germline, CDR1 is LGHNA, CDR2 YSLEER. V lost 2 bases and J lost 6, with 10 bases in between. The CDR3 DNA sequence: TGCGCCAGCAGCCAAATCCCAAGGTCCGGGGAGCTGTTTTTT. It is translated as CASSQIPRSGELFF.

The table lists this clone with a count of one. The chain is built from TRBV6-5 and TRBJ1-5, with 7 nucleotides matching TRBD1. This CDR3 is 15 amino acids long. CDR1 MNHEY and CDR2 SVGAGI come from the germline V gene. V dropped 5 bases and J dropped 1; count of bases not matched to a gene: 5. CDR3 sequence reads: CASSVDRVSNQPQHF. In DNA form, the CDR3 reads TGTGCCAGCAGTGTTGACAGGGTGAGCAATCAGCCCCAGCATTTT.

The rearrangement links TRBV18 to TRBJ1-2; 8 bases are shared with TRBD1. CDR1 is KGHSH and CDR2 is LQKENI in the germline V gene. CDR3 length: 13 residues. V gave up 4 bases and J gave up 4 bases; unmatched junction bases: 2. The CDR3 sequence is CASSLGQGYGYTF. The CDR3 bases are TGTGCCAGCTCACTCGGACAGGGCTATGGCTACACCTTC.

CDR3 residues: CASIPSGTGVGEAFF. CDR3 nucleotides: TGTGCCAGCATTCCCTCGGGGACAGGGGTTGGTGAAGCTTTCTTT. The chain uses TRBV2 and TRBJ1-1; TRBD1 aligns across 10 bases. Germline CDR1 reads SNHLY; CDR2 reads FYNNEI. V gave up 7 bases and J gave up 7 bases; unmatched junction bases: 12. The CDR3 is 15 residues long.

As DNA, the CDR3 is TGTGCCAGCAGCCCAAGGACAGGTAATCAGCCCCAGCATTTT. Its protein product is CASSPRTGNQPQHF. The chain uses TRBV7-9 and TRBJ1-5; 7 bases agree with TRBD1. Germline assignment: CDR1 SEHNR and CDR2 FQNEAQ (reference sequence). The trim removed 5 bases at V and 4 bases at J, leaving 5 bases unmatched. This CDR3 has 14 residues.

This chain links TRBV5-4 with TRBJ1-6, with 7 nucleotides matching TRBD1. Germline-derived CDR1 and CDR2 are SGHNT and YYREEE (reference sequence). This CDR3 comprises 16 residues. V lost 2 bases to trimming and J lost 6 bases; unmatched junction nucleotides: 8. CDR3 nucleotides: TGTGCCAGCAGCTTTTTGGAAGGGGGCTTTAATTCACCCCTCCACTTT. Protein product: CASSFLEGGFNSPLHF.

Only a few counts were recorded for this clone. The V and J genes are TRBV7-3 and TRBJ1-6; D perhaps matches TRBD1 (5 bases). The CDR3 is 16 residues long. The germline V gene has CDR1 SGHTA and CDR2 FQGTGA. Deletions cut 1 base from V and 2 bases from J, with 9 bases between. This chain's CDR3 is CASSLRGGTYNSPLHF. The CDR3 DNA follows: TGTGCCAGCAGCTTAAGGGGCGGTACCTATAATTCACCCCTCCACTTT.

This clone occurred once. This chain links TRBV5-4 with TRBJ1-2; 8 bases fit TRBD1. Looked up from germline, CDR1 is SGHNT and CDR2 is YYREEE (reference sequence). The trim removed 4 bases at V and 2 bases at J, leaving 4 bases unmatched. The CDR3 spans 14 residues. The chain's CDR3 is CASSHRGGNYGYTF. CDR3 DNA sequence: TGTGCCAGCAGCCACAGGGGGGGGAACTATGGCTACACCTTC.